One sample yielded the 5 T cell receptor beta chains listed below, sequenced in a study of T cell changes during pregnancy in multiple sclerosis. TCRdb keeps only in-frame clones here, not all; method: immunoSEQ multiplex PCR. The sample shows roughly 39,000 clones, approximately 91% of them seen only once. The sequencing sample was made of PBMCs (not recorded whether the cells were cultured). The receptors were sampled from a female donor with multiple sclerosis, enrolled in a pregnancy study.

The chain uses TRBV30 and TRBJ1-1; D gene uncertain. The CDR3 has 15 amino acids. Trimming removed 1 base at V and 6 bases at J, with 18 bases between. Looked up from germline, CDR1 is GTSNPN and CDR2 is SVGIG (reference sequence). The CDR3 nucleotides read TGTGCCTGGAGTGGGGAGGGTGTAGAGAGATCTGAAGCTTTCTTT. Amino acids: CAWSGEGVERSEAFF. The entire variable domain, with the rest obtained from reference TRBV30 and TRBJ1-1, is as follows: SQTIHQWPATLVQPVGSPLSLECTVEGTSNPNLYWYRQAAGRGLQLLFYSVGIGQISSEVPQNLSASRPQDRQFILSSKKLLLSDSGFYLCAWSGEGVERSEAFFGQGTRLTVV.

The rearrangement links TRBV11-2 to TRBJ2-5; no firm D call. The CDR3 runs to 12 residues. CDR1 is SGHAT and CDR2 is FQNNGV in the germline V gene. V lost 2 bases and J 5 bases, leaving 6 bases between the germline ends. The CDR3 is CASSLRWETQYF. CDR3 DNA sequence: TGTGCCAGCAGCTTACGGTGGGAGACCCAGTACTTC.

V usage is TRBV6-1 and J usage is TRBJ1-2; 10 bases line up with TRBD1. CDR3 length: 14 residues. Germline V gene sequence: CDR1 MNHNS, CDR2 SASEGT. V gave up 4 bases and J gave up 4 bases; unmatched junction bases: 3. The chain's CDR3 is CASSAGTGVYGYTF. The CDR3 DNA sequence: TGTGCCAGCAGTGCCGGGACAGGGGTCTATGGCTACACCTTC.

The rearrangement joins TRBV7-9 to TRBJ2-3; D is undetermined. Per the germline V gene, CDR1 is SEHNR and CDR2 is FQNEAQ (reference sequence). V was cut by 2 bases and J by 6 bases, with 6 bases left in between. The CDR3 consists of 12 residues. In DNA, the CDR3 is TGTGCCAGCAGCTTAAGGTCGGATACGCAGTATTTT. The encoded protein is CASSLRSDTQYF.

The chain combines TRBV28 with TRBJ2-2; tentatively, D is TRBD1 (8 bases). V was cut by 7 bases and J by 4 bases, with 13 bases left in between. Germline V CDR1 and CDR2: MDHEN, SYDVKM. The CDR3 length is 14 residues. CDR3 DNA sequence: TGTGCCAGCAACAACAGGGGGGGCACCGGGGAGCTGTTTTTT. Protein product: CASNNRGGTGELFF.